This T cell receptor (beta chain) was captured by sequencing in a study of T cell responses to AZD1222 COVID-19 vaccine. Broader study findings: The study identified only a handful of AZD1222 recipients as seropositive at baseline. Repertoires were obtained only post-peak T cell response. Mostly white British, mostly female donors; authors suggested clonal diversity may be underestimated. Along spike, vaccine-associated CD4 TCRs were found throughout, with dominance at 160-218 and 743-854.

CDR3 size: 15 residues. The germline CDR1 and CDR2 sequences are SSHAT and FNYEAQ (reference sequence). Note on this clone: Its antigen remains unknown. At one end, the junction sequence differs from germline, possibly due to a read error.

Sequencing was performed with immunoSEQ multiplex PCR; in TCRdb, only in-frame clones are kept and a portion is missing. Altogether 120,000 to 150,000 clones are present, around 88% being singletons, with the ten largest covering less than 2.5%. The rearrangement uses TRBV7-7 and TRBJ2-3, with D perhaps matching TRBD2 (5 bases). Sequenced here: peripheral blood, sampled on day 0 of AZD1222 vaccination. The TCR comes from an adult in good health. This CDR3 is CASSFGTSRTDTQYF. The CDR3 nucleotides read TGTGCTAGCAGCTTTGGTACTAGTCGCACAGATACGCAGTATTTT.